The sample holds many counts of the clone carrying this T cell receptor (beta chain). Time point specified: pre-sensitization, week 0. Treatment indicated: therapeutic diphenylcyclopropenone sensitization with weekly scalp DPC. The CDR3 consists of 15 residues. Germline trimming cut 3 bases from V and 3 bases from J; bases unmatched to any gene: 9. Germline V gene sequence: CDR1 DFQATT, CDR2 SNEGSKA (reference sequence). This sample is part of a study of human T cells and chemical hapten exposure. Each CDR3 protein gets one entry after TCRdb re-called the RACE reads with MiXCR. This repertoire shows more than 300,000 distinct CDR3 sequences, 5% to 6.5% found once; its top ten account for over 7%.

The V call is TRBV20-1, the J call TRBJ1-2; 8 bases are a match to TRBD1. This sample comprised whole blood, obtained in connection with sensitization to the hapten diphenylcyclopropenone (DPC). The receptor's source is a woman aged 18-29 years with alopecia areata. Some clones in this sample may be carry-over from other donors' samples. The CDR3 here is CSARLLSDRDYGYTF. The CDR3 DNA reads as TGCAGTGCTAGGCTACTCTCGGACAGGGACTATGGCTACACCTTC.